Shown below are 16 T cell receptor beta chains from a single sample sequenced in a study of shared clonotypes between healthy human individuals. Naive CD8 cells comprised CD45RO-negative, CCR7-positively selected cells, excluding terminally differentiated effector memory CD45RA+ cells. Clones were read by immunoSEQ multiplex PCR, and TCRdb kept only the in-frame ones, dropping some. The profile covers around 1.9 million clones, with roughly 93% appearing a single time and roughly 1.7% taken by the ten largest. The specimen was naive CD8+ T cells from PBMCs. These receptors were collected from a man younger than 30 in good health. Some clones in this sample may be carry-over from other donors' samples.

The rearrangement links TRBV6-6 to TRBJ2-7, with 8 bases identical to TRBD2. Looked up from germline, CDR1 is MNHNY and CDR2 is SVGAGI (reference sequence). This CDR3 spans 12 amino acids. The V segment lost 10 bases and the J segment 0 bases; nucleotides outside the gene matches: 2. The DNA of the CDR3 is TGTGCCACCACTAGCGGCTCCTACGAGCAGTACTTC. Residues: CATTSGSYEQYF.

V gene TRBV27 combines with J gene TRBJ2-3, with 9 bases that match TRBD2. Germline V gives CDR1 MNHEY, CDR2 SMNVEV (reference sequence). The CDR3 covers 16 residues. Trimming removed 6 bases from V and 4 bases from J; junction bases left unmatched: 11. This CDR3 reads CASSYYSGSFSDTQYF. DNA for the CDR3: TGTGCCAGCAGCTACTATAGCGGGAGTTTTTCAGATACGCAGTATTTT.

The rearrangement joins TRBV4-3 to TRBJ1-4, with D uncertain. The V and J ends lost 2 bases and 4 bases respectively, with 17 bases between them. CDR1 is LGHNA, CDR2 YSLEER, per germline. There are 17 residues in the CDR3. CDR3 residues: CASSQRQPPSGNEKLFF. As DNA, the CDR3 is TGCGCCAGCAGCCAAAGACAACCCCCGTCGGGTAATGAAAAACTGTTTTTT.

J is TRBJ2-5 and V is TRBV6-1, with TRBD1 as a possible D gene (6 bases). V lost 7 bases, J lost 4 bases, and 10 bases lay in between. CDR1 MNHNS and CDR2 SASEGT come from the germline V gene. The CDR3 is 12 amino acids. The DNA of the CDR3 is TGTGCCAGCATAGAAGGGGGAGAGACCCAGTACTTC. Amino acid sequence: CASIEGGETQYF.

This chain connects TRBV6-5 to TRBJ2-1; 9 bases fit TRBD1. Germline V gives CDR1 MNHEY, CDR2 SVGAGI. With V trimmed by 5 bases and J by 9 bases, 11 bases remained unmatched. This CDR3 is built from 15 residues. The CDR3 DNA sequence: TGTGCCAGCAGTGTAGGACAGGGGATGTTGGGTGAGCAGTTCTTC. Translation gives CASSVGQGMLGEQFF.

This chain links TRBV27 with TRBJ2-7; D is undetermined. The CDR3 spans 13 residues. Per the germline V gene, CDR1 is MNHEY and CDR2 is SMNVEV (reference sequence). V was cut by 2 bases and J by 5 bases, with 10 bases left in between. In DNA, the CDR3 is TGTGCCAGCAGTTTAGCGCCAAGCCACGAGCAGTACTTC. Residues: CASSLAPSHEQYF.

V is TRBV11-2 and J is TRBJ2-1; no firm D call. The CDR3 totals 13 residues. V lost 5 bases to trimming and J lost 5 bases, with 10 bases between them. CDR1 SGHAT and CDR2 FQNNGV come from the germline V gene. The chain's CDR3 is CASSPPINNEQFF. The DNA for the CDR3 is TGTGCCAGCAGCCCTCCAATTAACAATGAGCAGTTCTTC.

V and J are TRBV18 and TRBJ2-1, with TRBD1 identical over 8 bases. The V gene end was trimmed by 2 bases and the J gene end by 7 bases; junction bases not matched to a gene: 13. Looked up from germline, CDR1 is KGHSH and CDR2 is LQKENI. The CDR3 is 17 amino acids. The CDR3 loop is CASSPAKGDRRSNEQFF. The CDR3, as DNA: TGTGCCAGCTCACCAGCCAAGGGGGACAGGAGATCTAATGAGCAGTTCTTC.

This clone turned up a few times. The V call is TRBV7-9, the J call TRBJ1-2; the D gene is possibly TRBD1 (5 bases). The CDR3 loop spans 15 amino acids. Germline CDR1 is SEHNR and CDR2 is FQNEAQ (reference sequence). Trimming removed 3 bases from V and 0 bases from J, with 11 bases in between. The CDR3 DNA sequence: TGTGCCAGCAGCTTTGGGCAGGGACCTAACTATGGCTACACCTTC. Encoded protein: CASSFGQGPNYGYTF.

This chain connects TRBV10-2 to TRBJ2-2, with 8 bases identical to TRBD1. The germline CDR1 and CDR2 sequences are WSHSY and SAAADI. This CDR3 has 14 residues. V shed 8 bases and J 7 bases; nucleotides not matched to a gene: 9. CDR3 nucleotides: TGCGCCAGCGCCGGACAGGGCAGGAACGGGGAGCTGTTTTTT. Translating gives CASAGQGRNGELFF.

Points on this clone: Other DNA sequences in the same sample also yield this CDR3. This chain connects TRBV28 to TRBJ1-2; D is uncertain. Trimming stripped 5 bases from V and 8 bases from J, with 6 bases between. The CDR3 spans 10 residues. Germline V gene sequence: CDR1 MDHEN, CDR2 SYDVKM. As DNA, the CDR3 is TGTGCCAGCAGTGATGGCGGCTACACCTTC. Its translation: CASSDGGYTF.

The CDR3: CASNANMAYEQYF. The CDR3 nucleotides read TGTGCCAGCAACGCGAATATGGCCTACGAGCAGTACTTC. This chain joins TRBV28 and TRBJ2-7; the D is unclear. This CDR3 is built from 13 residues. Looked up from germline, CDR1 is MDHEN and CDR2 is SYDVKM. The ends were cut back, 7 bases at V and 2 bases at J, with 12 bases in the middle.

The rearrangement joins TRBV7-2 to TRBJ2-2, with TRBD2 matching 7 bases. The CDR3 has 16 residues. Germline CDR1 reads SGHTA; CDR2 reads FQGNSA. The J segment lost 4 bases and the V segment lost 2 bases, leaving 7 bases of the junction unmatched. The CDR3 spells CASSLRLAAITGELFF. DNA for the CDR3: TGTGCCAGCAGCTTAAGGCTAGCGGCGATCACCGGGGAGCTGTTTTTT.

CDR3 region: CASKSGTQYF. The CDR3 nucleotides are TGCGCCAGCAAGAGCGGGACCCAGTACTTC. The rearrangement joins TRBV10-2 to TRBJ2-5; possibly TRBD2 for D (5 bases). The length of the CDR3 is 10 residues. Germline V gene lookup returns CDR1 WSHSY and CDR2 SAAADI. Trimming took off 7 bases at V and 7 bases at J, with 7 bases between the two ends.

The genes are TRBV2 and TRBJ1-2; the D is unclear. CDR3 length equals 13 residues. Germline V gene sequence: CDR1 SNHLY, CDR2 FYNNEI. V shed 1 base and J shed 8 bases, with 11 bases lying between them. The CDR3 DNA is TGTGCCAGCAGTGAAGTGGGAAGTAAGGGCTACACCTTC. Translation: CASSEVGSKGYTF.

The rearrangement links TRBV29-1 to TRBJ2-7; 7 positions match TRBD1. V lost 3 bases, J lost 3 bases, and 5 bases stayed unmatched. Germline CDR1 and CDR2: SQVTM and ANQGSEA. The CDR3 covers 13 residues. The CDR3 region has the DNA TGCAGCGTTGATGCCCGGGACAGCTACGAGCAGTACTTC. It codes for CSVDARDSYEQYF.